The next 17 T cell receptor beta chains were all read from a single sample in a study of T cell repertoires in cytomegalovirus infection. These TCRs' antigens remain unknown. TCRdb passed the reads through MiXCR, listing each CDR3 protein once. In the table there are 750,000 to 950,000 distinct CDR3 sequences, 25% to 30% of which are singletons. Sequenced here: cultured CD8+ T cells from PBMCs, sampled from culture after CMV antigen stimulation. These receptors were taken from a human donor in good health (CMV status not recorded). Some clones in this sample may be carry-over from other donors' samples.

This clonotype was counted between two and nine times. The chain has TRBV7-8 and TRBJ2-3; no clear D. V dropped 5 bases and J dropped 5 bases, with 8 bases sitting between them. Germline V gene sequence: CDR1 SGHVS, CDR2 FQNEAQ. The CDR3 consists of 12 residues. The DNA of the CDR3 is TGTGCCAGCAGCATCGTACAAGATACGCAGTATTTT. Amino acids: CASSIVQDTQYF.

This clonotype was recorded a few times. The rearrangement joins TRBV7-9 to TRBJ1-2; 7 positions match TRBD1. Germline V lookup: CDR1 SEHNR, CDR2 FQNEAQ (reference sequence). This CDR3 has 13 residues. V lost 3 bases, J lost 12 bases, and 10 bases stayed unmatched. The CDR3 loop reads CASSLGQRPPNTF. In nucleotides, the CDR3 is TGTGCCAGCAGCTTGGGACAGCGGCCCCCTAACACCTTC. Using reference TRBV7-9 and TRBJ1-2 for the parts outside the CDR3, the full variable domain is DTGVSQNPRHKITKRGQNVTFRCDPISEHNRLYWYRQTLGQGPEFLTYFQNEAQLEKSRLLSDRFSAERPKGSFSTLEIQRTEQGDSAMYLCASSLGQRPPNTFGSGTRLTVV.

This clonotype was counted many times. This chain joins TRBV7-2 and TRBJ2-7, with 14 positions matching TRBD2. This CDR3 region has 16 residues. V shed 1 base, J shed 7 bases, and the junction held 6 bases outside the gene matches. CDR1 and CDR2 from the germline V gene are SGHTA and FQGNSA. CDR3 loop: CASSLEGLAGVEEQYF. Written as DNA, the CDR3 is TGTGCCAGCAGCTTAGAGGGACTAGCGGGGGTGGAAGAGCAGTACTTC. The whole variable domain, filled in from reference TRBV7-2 and TRBJ2-7, reads GAGVSQSPSNKVTEKGKDVELRCDPISGHTALYWYRQSLGQGLEFLIYFQGNSAPDKSGLPSDRFSAERTGGSVSTLTIQRTQQEDSAVYLCASSLEGLAGVEEQYFGPGTRLTVT.

This clonotype was detected many times. The V call is TRBV7-9, the J call TRBJ2-1, with 8 nucleotides matching TRBD1. In germline, CDR1 is SEHNR, CDR2 FQNEAQ (reference sequence). The CDR3 runs 16 residues. Losses at the gene ends were 5 bases for V and 0 bases for J; bases not matched to a gene: 6. For the CDR3, the DNA is TGTGCCAGCAGCACCCGGGACAGGAGCTCCTACAATGAGCAGTTCTTC. Protein sequence: CASSTRDRSSYNEQFF.

DNA for the CDR3: TGTGCCAGCAGCCTTTTGTCCTACGAGCAGTACGTC. Translating it yields CASSLLSYEQYV. V is TRBV2 and J is TRBJ2-7; the D is unclear. Trimming pared 6 bases from V and 1 base from J, leaving 7 bases between. CDR1 is SNHLY and CDR2 is FYNNEI in the germline V gene. The CDR3 contains 12 residues.

This clonotype was detected many times. CDR3 amino acids: CASSFDNFGTRVGTDTQYF. The CDR3 bases are TGTGCCAGCAGCTTCGACAACTTCGGGACACGGGTTGGCACAGATACGCAGTATTTT. This chain connects TRBV7-8 to TRBJ2-3, with TRBD1 as a possible D gene (6 bases). In germline, CDR1 is SGHVS, CDR2 FQNEAQ. V was pared by 3 bases and J by 1 base, with 23 bases between. The CDR3 consists of 19 residues.

This chain connects TRBV6-5 to TRBJ2-4, with 7 bases lining up with TRBD1. CDR3 length equals 15 residues. CDR1 and CDR2 from the germline V gene are MNHEY and SVGAGI. The junction had 6 bases not matched to a gene; V was cut back by 2 bases and J by 5 bases. The CDR3 DNA sequence: TGTGCCAGCAGTTACCAAGCGACAGGGCAAAACATTCAGTACTTC. Amino acids: CASSYQATGQNIQYF.

Only a few counts were recorded for this clonotype. Here the CDR3 reads CASSQETAKRETQYF. Written as DNA, the CDR3 is TGTGCCAGCAGCCAAGAGACAGCCAAAAGAGAGACCCAGTACTTC. The chain recombines TRBV14 with TRBJ2-5, with D perhaps matching TRBD1 (5 bases). Trimming took off 0 bases at V and 4 bases at J, with 12 bases between the two ends. The CDR3 contains 15 residues. CDR1 is SGHDN and CDR2 is FVKESK in the germline V gene. Full variable domain (missing parts from reference TRBV14 and TRBJ2-5): EAGVTQFPSHSVIEKGQTVTLRCDPISGHDNLYWYRRVMGKEIKFLLHFVKESKQDESGMPNNRFLAERTGGTYSTLKVQPAELEDSGVYFCASSQETAKRETQYFGPGTRLLVL.

V usage is TRBV13 and J usage is TRBJ2-7; TRBD2 matches at 7 bases. The CDR3 spans 14 residues. Germline trimming cut 7 bases from V and 6 bases from J; bases unmatched to any gene: 12. Germline values: CDR1 PRHDT, CDR2 FYEKMQ (reference sequence). CDR3 in amino acids: CASTSPREGPEQYF. For the CDR3, the DNA is TGTGCCAGCACCAGCCCGAGGGAGGGCCCCGAGCAGTACTTC. Complete variable domain (other parts from reference TRBV13 and TRBJ2-7): AAGVIQSPRHLIKEKRETATLKCYPIPRHDTVYWYQQGPGQDPQFLISFYEKMQSDKGSIPDRFSAQQFSDYHSELNMSSLELGDSALYFCASTSPREGPEQYFGPGTRLTVT.

In its sample, this clonotype was seen a few times. The chain is built from TRBV5-4 and TRBJ1-3; D not resolved. V dropped 2 bases and J dropped 0 bases, with 12 bases sitting between them. The CDR3 runs to 16 residues. The germline V gene has CDR1 SGHNT and CDR2 YYREEE (reference sequence). The CDR3 reads CASSLNPQPSGNTIYF. Written as DNA, the CDR3 is TGTGCCAGCAGCTTAAATCCCCAGCCCTCTGGAAACACCATATATTTT.

In its sample, this clonotype was seen a few times. This chain connects TRBV12-3 or TRBV12-4 to TRBJ2-3, with no clear D. V lost 6 bases to trimming and J lost 6 bases, with 19 bases between them. The CDR3 covers 15 residues. The CDR3 DNA reads as TGTGCCAGCAGCCCCCTTATGAGTGCAGCGGATACGCAGTATTTT. Translated, it gives CASSPLMSAADTQYF.

This chain connects TRBV20-1 to TRBJ2-7; possibly TRBD1 for D (6 bases). Trimming pared 2 bases from V and 0 bases from J, leaving 14 bases between. The CDR3 contains 15 residues. Germline lookup yields CDR1 DFQATT and CDR2 SNEGSKA (reference sequence). CDR3 coding DNA: TGCAGTGCTAGACCCGAAGAGGGGGACTCCTACGAGCAGTACTTC. It specifies CSARPEEGDSYEQYF.

The chain couples TRBV27 to TRBJ2-7; the D call may be TRBD1 or TRBD2 (5 bases each). This CDR3 contains 15 residues. Germline loops: CDR1 MNHEY, CDR2 SMNVEV (reference sequence). V dropped 5 bases and J dropped 0 bases, with 14 bases sitting between them. The CDR3 bases are TGTGCCAGCAGTGAGGGACCGGCGAGCTCCTACGAGCAGTACTTC. Its protein is CASSEGPASSYEQYF.

The chain links TRBV10-2 to TRBJ2-5, with unresolved D. The V end was cut by 0 bases, the J end by 1 base, with 15 bases between. This CDR3 region has 17 residues. The germline V gene has CDR1 WSHSY and CDR2 SAAADI. CDR3 in DNA: TGCGCCAGCAGTGAGTCCTTCCTCCTCCAGGTCCAAGAGACCCAGTACTTC. Its protein is CASSESFLLQVQETQYF.

CDR3 region: CASSPEQTSRGYTF. CDR3 coding DNA: TGTGCCAGCAGCCCCGAGCAGACGAGTAGGGGCTACACCTTC. The chain combines TRBV7-6 with TRBJ1-2; D not certain. Germline V gene lookup returns CDR1 SGHVS and CDR2 FNYEAQ. V was clipped by 5 bases and J by 8 bases, with 18 bases between them. This CDR3 is 14 amino acids long.

This clonotype turned up a few times. The chain has TRBV7-9 and TRBJ2-4; the D gene is possibly TRBD2 (5 bases). The CDR3 sequence is 13 residues long. Trimming left V 5 bases short and J 9 bases short, with 14 bases between. Germline lookup yields CDR1 SEHNR and CDR2 FQNEAQ (reference sequence). The CDR3 reads CASSLPPEVIQYF. In nucleotides, the CDR3 is TGTGCCAGCAGCCTTCCCCCGGAGGTCATTCAGTACTTC.

This clonotype was counted ten times or more. V gene TRBV27 combines with J gene TRBJ2-7; D perhaps matches TRBD2 (5 bases). This CDR3 region has 12 residues. V lost 7 bases to trimming and J lost 0 bases, with 7 bases between them. From germline, CDR1 is MNHEY and CDR2 SMNVEV (reference sequence). CDR3 DNA sequence: TGTGCCAGCATGGGGAGCTCCTACGAGCAGTACGTC. Translation gives CASMGSSYEQYV.